This TCR beta chain was identified in a study of T cell clonality in common variable immunodeficiency. Findings of the study overall: T cell subpopulation sequencing would be needed to explain CVID clonality. In common variable immunodeficiency, TCR beta chains reportedly carried fewer deletions and N-nucleotide insertions. Compared with healthy controls, CVID subjects showed increased TCRbeta clonality, mostly in about a third.

Assay used: immunoSEQ multiplex PCR; TCRdb lists only in-frame clones, some missing. Reported are around 29,000 clones, none seen only once; the ten largest carry 4% to 5.5%. The CDR3 extends over 14 amino acids. V was trimmed by 2 bases and J by 7 bases, leaving 12 bases between them. CDR1 and CDR2 (germline): GTSNPN, SVGIG (reference sequence). This clone came up many times. Its specificity is not known. Sequencing ends 3 residues short of the CDR3 end; the germline J gene provides the rest. The chain is built from TRBV30 and TRBJ1-6; possible D gene TRBD1, 6 bases. The TCR sequence derives from a person aged 18 to 70 in good health. The sequenced material came from peripheral blood mononuclear cells. The CDR3 bases that were read are TGTGCCTGGAGTAGGGGGACAAGCAATTCACCC. This encodes CAWSRGTSNSP. Given in full, the CDR3 is CAWSRGTSNSPLHF.